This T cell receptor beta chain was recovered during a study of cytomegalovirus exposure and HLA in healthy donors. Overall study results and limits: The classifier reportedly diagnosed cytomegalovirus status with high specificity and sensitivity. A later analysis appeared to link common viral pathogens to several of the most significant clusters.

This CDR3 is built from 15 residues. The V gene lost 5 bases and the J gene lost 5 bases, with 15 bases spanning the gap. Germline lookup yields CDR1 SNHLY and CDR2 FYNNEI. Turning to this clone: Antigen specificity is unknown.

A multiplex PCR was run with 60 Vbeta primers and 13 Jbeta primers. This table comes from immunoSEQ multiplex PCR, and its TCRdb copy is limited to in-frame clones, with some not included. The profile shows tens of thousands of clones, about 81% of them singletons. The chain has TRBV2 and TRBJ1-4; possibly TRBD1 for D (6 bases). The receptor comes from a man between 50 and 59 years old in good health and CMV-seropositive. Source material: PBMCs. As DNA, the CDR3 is TGTGCCAGCAGTCTACCCGGGACACCGAATGAAAAACTGTTTTTT. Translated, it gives CASSLPGTPNEKLFF.